This T cell receptor beta chain was recorded in a study of shared clonotypes between healthy human individuals. Study-level findings and limits: In this cohort, only blood was sampled, and tissue repertoires likely differ.

A single count supports this clone. As yet, its antigen is unknown. Each subset's genomic DNA was split evenly across several immunoSEQ plates. Per the original data handling: Junction-only sequences produced by ImmunoSEQ had no quality scores, so filtering differed. Assay: immunoSEQ multiplex PCR; the TCRdb copy retains only in-frame clones and omits some. That table furnishes V, J and clone size, whereas the DNA furnished D and trimming. This sample has over a million clones, with approximately 97% found just once. Trimming shortened V by 7 bases and J by 3 bases, and 18 bases separated the two germline ends. Germline CDR1 SGHDT, CDR2 YYEEEE. The CDR3 totals 15 residues.

The chain links TRBV5-6 to TRBJ2-3; either TRBD1 or TRBD2 may fit D (6 bases each). This clonotype was obtained from a young man in good health. Material for sequencing was naive CD4+ T cells sorted from blood. The subset is: CD45RA+ positively selected. CDR3 region: CASLRGERTTDTQYF. DNA of the CDR3: TGTGCCAGCCTAAGGGGGGAGAGGACGACAGATACGCAGTATTTT.